The clone carrying this TCR beta chain was seen ten or more times. As yet, its antigen is unknown. TCR beta libraries were built with iRepertoire HTBI primers and Arm-PCR of CDR3 regions. TCRdb reprocessed the multiplex PCR reads via MiXCR and lists one record per CDR3 protein. The data contain about 470,000 distinct CDR3 sequences, around 20% of them singletons. The data were taken from a study of regulatory T cells in long-lasting Graves disease. Study-level information: With positive TSH receptor antibodies and over 5 years of antithyroid drugs, Graves' disease was considered persistent.

Study outcomes and limitations: The small sample size may have reduced accuracy. TRBV28, TRBJ1-2 and TRBJ2-5 were segments that persistent disease favored.

Time point noted: persistent/refractory GD, antithyroid drugs over 5 years with positive TRAb. The TCR library was made from RNA extracted from PBMCs. A peripheral blood sample, roughly 8.7 milliliters in volume, was drawn into EDTA tubes. Trimming at V came to 6 bases and at J to 3 bases, leaving 9 bases not matched to a gene. The CDR3 consists of 15 residues. CDR1 and CDR2 (germline): MDHEN, SYDVKM. The J gene is TRBJ2-5, the V gene TRBV28; 8 bases align to TRBD2. The TCR sequence derives from a female donor with Graves disease. This specimen consisted of peripheral blood mononuclear cells (PBMCs), obtained when the disease was refractory, from a patient treated with antithyroid drugs. DNA of the CDR3: TGTGCCAGCAGACCGACCGGGACTAGAAAAGAGACCCAGTACTTC. It encodes CASRPTGTRKETQYF.